These T cell receptor beta chains were read from a single sample in a study of T-cell reconstitution after alpha-beta-depleted transplantation in children. In TCRdb, the PCR reads were re-called with MiXCR into one record per CDR3 protein. This sample yields 180,000 or so distinct CDR3 sequences, of which roughly 6.5% are seen a single time; roughly 4.5% belongs to the top ten. The sequencing here drew on PBMCs, taken before TCRalphabeta/CD19-depleted stem cell transplant. Source of these receptors: a girl under two years old with combined immunodeficiency, due to receive a stem cell transplant. The CDR3 runs from the conserved cysteine through the conserved F or W. D genes are given only for firm matches. Clone sizes are given selectively: once, few, many, or a class where the clone is expanded.

v_gene,j_gene,abundance,d_gene,CDR3aa
TRBV18,TRBJ2-5,many,-,CASSLYTGRQETQYF
TRBV18,TRBJ1-4,many,TRBD1,CASSPDRDEKLFF
TRBV4-3,TRBJ2-3,many,-,CASSQVLPGGTQYF
TRBV4-2,TRBJ2-7,-,-,CASSPDRGDYPVYF
TRBV5-1,TRBJ1-1,many,TRBD1,CASSSTGFRMNTEAFF
TRBV12-3/TRBV12-4,TRBJ2-1,many,TRBD2,CASSPGTSGRGSLDEQFF
TRBV10-3,TRBJ2-4,many,-,CAISVDGNIQYF
TRBV29-1,TRBJ2-1,many,-,CSVADRSRYNEQFF
TRBV6-1,TRBJ2-3,many,TRBD2,CASSPYSAGGRTDTQYF
TRBV28,TRBJ2-3,many,TRBD1,CASSLTGEADTQYF
TRBV7-9,TRBJ2-7,many,TRBD1,CASSSVDRDVYEQYF
TRBV12-3/TRBV12-4,TRBJ2-5,many,-,CASSLSPGKEALETQYF
TRBV5-2,TRBJ2-2,-,-,CAMGRGRGAGTGELFF
TRBV7-9,TRBJ2-1,many,-,CASSLVSGGSYNEQFF
TRBV12-3/TRBV12-4,TRBJ2-1,many,TRBD1,CASRPGQGYNEQFF
TRBV28,TRBJ2-2,many,-,CASSFWAENTGELFF
TRBV5-1,TRBJ2-7,many,-,CASSLVVGGYEQYF
TRBV19,TRBJ2-2,-,-,CASRGQNTGELFF
TRBV11-2,TRBJ2-1,-,-,CASSPPGDAEQFF
TRBV29-1,TRBJ1-1,many,-,CSVGPLNTEAFF
TRBV12-3/TRBV12-4,TRBJ2-7,few,-,CASSSGGWRVKGISYEQYF
TRBV5-1,TRBJ2-7,many,-,CASSEGPRALDEQYF
TRBV3-1,TRBJ2-7,many,-,CASSHGRGIGSYEQYF
TRBV9,TRBJ1-3,many,-,CASSVSPTDSGNTIYF
TRBV3-1,TRBJ2-7,many,-,CASSQGTNPYEQYF
TRBV7-9,TRBJ2-7,many,TRBD1,CASSSDRGLYEQYF
TRBV19,TRBJ2-1,many,-,CASSRRTEGEQFF
TRBV6-5,TRBJ1-2,many,-,CASSYSWADSNGYTF
TRBV20-1,TRBJ2-7,many,-,CSVHSGTLALNGLREQYF
TRBV4-1,TRBJ1-2,many,-,CASSQLWGRVLGYTF
TRBV29-1,TRBJ2-1,many,-,CSVEWSSAREQFF
TRBV4-1,TRBJ1-6,-,-,CASSRLGTVGSPLHF
TRBV5-5,TRBJ2-7,many,-,CASSPPLSYEQYF
TRBV5-1,TRBJ2-7,many,-,CASSLGLEFYEQYF
TRBV12-3/TRBV12-4,TRBJ2-7,many,TRBD1,CASSFVGTGFYEQYF
TRBV4-3,TRBJ2-2,many,TRBD1,CASSQDRGRTGELFF
TRBV7-9,TRBJ1-5,many,TRBD1,CASSGTGGNQPQQF